What follows are 31 T cell receptor beta chains derived from one specimen sequenced in a study of shared clonotypes between healthy human individuals. The table came from immunoSEQ multiplex PCR; TCRdb's copy has only in-frame clones and leaves some out. The sample contains roughly 380,000 clones, 90% to 97% of which appear only once. The sample taken for sequencing was memory CD8+ T cells sorted from blood. Noted subset: CD45RO+ cells pooled with CCR7-negative TemRA cells. These receptors originate from a man younger than 40 in good health.

There are a few counts of this clone. The CDR3 DNA is TGTGCCTGGAGTGCCTCGGACACATCCCCGCCCCAGCATTTT. It codes for CAWSASDTSPPQHF. The chain is built from TRBV30 and TRBJ1-5; the D gene is possibly TRBD1 (5 bases). Trimming pared 1 base from V and 9 bases from J, leaving 16 bases between. Germline V lookup: CDR1 GTSNPN, CDR2 SVGIG (reference sequence). The CDR3 is 14 residues long. The full variable domain, its missing parts supplied by reference TRBV30 and TRBJ1-5, is SQTIHQWPATLVQPVGSPLSLECTVEGTSNPNLYWYRQAAGRGLQLLFYSVGIGQISSEVPQNLSASRPQDRQFILSSKKLLLSDSGFYLCAWSASDTSPPQHFGDGTRLSIL.

This rearrangement joins TRBV25-1 to TRBJ1-1; 7 bases match TRBD1. CDR3 length equals 14 residues. Trimming at V came to 6 bases and at J to 0 bases, leaving 4 bases not matched to a gene. CDR1 is MGHDK, CDR2 SYGVNS, per germline. The chain's CDR3 is CASRGDSMNTEAFF. CDR3 bases: TGTGCCAGCAGGGGGGACAGCATGAACACTGAAGCTTTCTTT. The full variable domain, completed using reference TRBV25-1 and TRBJ1-1, is EADIYQTPRYLVIGTGKKITLECSQTMGHDKMYWYQQDPGMELHLIHYSYGVNSTEKGDLSSESTVSRIRTEHFPLTLESARPSHTSQYLCASRGDSMNTEAFFGQGTRLTVV.

The chain links TRBV7-2 to TRBJ2-7; 9 nucleotides agree with TRBD2. The CDR3 is 16 amino acids. The junction had 7 bases not matched to a gene; V was cut back by 1 base and J by 3 bases. Per germline, CDR1 SGHTA and CDR2 FQGNSA. This chain's CDR3 is CASSLVAASGVYEQYF. CDR3 bases: TGTGCCAGCAGCTTAGTAGCAGCTAGCGGGGTCTACGAGCAGTACTTC.

V and J are TRBV5-6 and TRBJ2-5; 7 bases fit TRBD1. Germline V gene lookup returns CDR1 SGHDT and CDR2 YYEEEE. With 3 bases clipped from V and 4 bases from J, the junction kept 21 bases outside the gene matches. The CDR3 covers 19 residues. The CDR3 DNA follows: TGTGCCAGCAGCTATACCCCTATGACAGGGAAATGGTTCGGAGAGACCCAGTACTTC. This gives the protein CASSYTPMTGKWFGETQYF.

V gene TRBV12-2 combines with J gene TRBJ2-7; the table assigns TRBD2, which was not confirmed against the DNA. TRBV12-2 is marked as a pseudogene. This CDR3 spans 13 amino acids. The chain's CDR3 is CASRLSGRYEQYF. The CDR3 DNA reads TGTGCAAGTCGCTTGAGCGGGAGATACGAGCAGTACTTC.

The J gene is TRBJ2-7, the V gene TRBV2, with D possibly being TRBD1 (7 bases). This CDR3 is 13 amino acids long. Trimming shortened V by 6 bases and J by 0 bases, and 9 bases separated the two germline ends. The germline gives CDR1 SNHLY, CDR2 FYNNEI. CDR3 protein: CASRQGGSYEQYF. The CDR3 DNA reads as TGTGCCAGCAGGCAGGGGGGCTCCTACGAGCAGTACTTC. Full variable domain (outside the CDR3, taken from reference TRBV2 and TRBJ2-7): EPEVTQTPSHQVTQMGQEVILRCVPISNHLYFYWYRQILGQKVEFLVSFYNNEISEKSEIFDDQFSVERPDGSNFTLKIRSTKLEDSAMYFCASRQGGSYEQYFGPGTRLTVT.

This clone appeared once. J is TRBJ2-4 and V is TRBV5-1; possible D gene TRBD2, 6 bases. Germline CDR1 is SGHRS and CDR2 is YFSETQ. Trimming pared 2 bases from V and 0 bases from J, leaving 18 bases between. The CDR3 covers 18 residues. The CDR3 is CASSFFGSGNQAKNIQYF. CDR3 nucleotides: TGCGCCAGCAGCTTTTTTGGTAGCGGAAACCAAGCCAAAAACATTCAGTACTTC.

The gene calls are TRBV19 and TRBJ1-5; possibly TRBD1 for D (5 bases). CDR3 size: 13 residues. Germline loops: CDR1 LNHDA, CDR2 SQIVND (reference sequence). V lost 10 bases, J lost 9 bases, and 19 bases lay in between. The CDR3 region is CATQRGSGMPQHF. In DNA, the CDR3 is TGTGCCACCCAGCGGGGGTCTGGGATGCCCCAGCATTTT. Based on the CDR3 plus reference TRBV19 and TRBJ1-5, the full variable domain is DGGITQSPKYLFRKEGQNVTLSCEQNLNHDAMYWYRQDPGQGLRLIYYSQIVNDFQKGDIAEGYSVSREKKESFPLTVTSAQKNPTAFYLCATQRGSGMPQHFGDGTRLSIL.

The rearrangement joins TRBV2 to TRBJ1-2; tentatively, D is TRBD1 (6 bases). Germline loops: CDR1 SNHLY, CDR2 FYNNEI. There are 13 residues in the CDR3. Trimming pared 6 bases from V and 7 bases from J, leaving 15 bases between. CDR3 nucleotide sequence: TGTGCCAGCAGCCTTGAAGGGGGAGGTGGCTACACCTTC. Its protein product is CASSLEGGGGYTF. The entire variable domain, with the rest obtained from reference TRBV2 and TRBJ1-2, is as follows: EPEVTQTPSHQVTQMGQEVILRCVPISNHLYFYWYRQILGQKVEFLVSFYNNEISEKSEIFDDQFSVERPDGSNFTLKIRSTKLEDSAMYFCASSLEGGGGYTFGSGTRLTVV.

The chain combines TRBV5-4 with TRBJ2-1; D is possibly TRBD2 (5 bases). The CDR3 is 14 amino acids. Between the trimmed V and J ends, which lost 2 bases and 5 bases, there was a span of 11 bases. Looked up from germline, CDR1 is SGHNT and CDR2 is YYREEE (reference sequence). The CDR3 DNA is TGTGCCAGCAGCTTCGGGGAAACAAACAATGAGCAGTTCTTC. It codes for CASSFGETNNEQFF.

This sequence joins TRBV11-2 and TRBJ2-1, with 10 nucleotides matching TRBD1. This CDR3 is 17 amino acids long. Trimming cost V 1 base and J 6 bases; bases outside gene matches: 9. Germline V gene sequence: CDR1 SGHAT, CDR2 FQNNGV. Here the CDR3 reads CASSLATRTGGLNEQFF. CDR3 DNA: TGTGCCAGCAGCTTAGCGACCCGGACAGGGGGACTCAATGAGCAGTTCTTC.

The chain employs TRBV5-4 and TRBJ2-1; TRBD2 matches 9 bases. Germline V gene lookup returns CDR1 SGHNT and CDR2 YYREEE (reference sequence). This CDR3 spans 15 amino acids. Germline trimming cut 4 bases from V and 6 bases from J; bases unmatched to any gene: 8. The CDR3 bases are TGTGCCAGCAGCGCCCCGGGACTAGCTGTCAATGAGCAGTTCTTC. The encoded protein is CASSAPGLAVNEQFF.

In DNA form, the CDR3 reads TGTGCCAGCAGTTACCCACGGACAGGTGGTGACGAGCAGTACTTC. Its translation is CASSYPRTGGDEQYF. The rearrangement uses TRBV6-5 and TRBJ2-7; TRBD1 agrees at 7 bases. The CDR3 length is 15 residues. Per the germline V gene, CDR1 is MNHEY and CDR2 is SVGAGI. Unmatched junction bases numbered 9, after V lost 2 bases and J lost 5 bases.

V is TRBV5-1 and J is TRBJ2-5; D is perhaps TRBD1 (5 bases). The CDR3 sequence is 15 residues long. Germline V gene sequence: CDR1 SGHRS, CDR2 YFSETQ. Trimming pared 3 bases from V and 2 bases from J, leaving 14 bases between. The chain's CDR3 is CASSSYLRTQETQYF. In DNA, the CDR3 is TGCGCCAGCAGCTCCTATCTTAGGACACAAGAGACCCAGTACTTC.

The chain uses TRBV28 and TRBJ2-5, with D unresolved. Germline V CDR1 and CDR2: MDHEN, SYDVKM. CDR3 length equals 12 residues. V lost 5 bases and J lost 5, with 9 bases in between. The CDR3 is CASSAQAETQYF. The CDR3 DNA is TGTGCCAGCAGTGCCCAGGCGGAGACCCAGTACTTC.

In this sample, this clone turned up once. The V call is TRBV7-9, the J call TRBJ2-7; D not certain. The CDR3 is made up of 12 amino acids. Germline assignment: CDR1 SEHNR and CDR2 FQNEAQ (reference sequence). Trimming pared 7 bases from V and 3 bases from J, leaving 10 bases between. CDR3 nucleotide sequence: TGTGCCAGCACCAAGGTGGACTACGAGCAGTACTTC. Residues: CASTKVDYEQYF.

This sequence joins TRBV5-1 and TRBJ1-3; D remains ambiguous. The CDR3 extends over 19 amino acids. V shed 0 bases and J shed 0 bases, with 19 bases lying between them. Germline CDR1 and CDR2: SGHRS and YFSETQ. CDR3 residues: CASSLDGWTWQSSGNTIYF. CDR3 coding DNA: TGCGCCAGCAGCTTGGATGGGTGGACGTGGCAGAGCTCTGGAAACACCATATATTTT.

The chain employs TRBV10-1 and TRBJ1-2; D remains ambiguous. CDR1 and CDR2 from the germline V gene are WNHNN and SYGVQD (reference sequence). The CDR3 is 9 amino acids. Trimming left V 9 bases short and J 1 base short, with 0 bases between. CDR3 loop: CASNYGYTF. The CDR3 DNA follows: TGCGCCAGTAACTATGGCTACACCTTC.

The V and J genes are TRBV7-3 and TRBJ2-5; perhaps TRBD2 as D (6 bases). V lost 1 base to trimming and J lost 2 bases, with 11 bases between them. The CDR3 contains 15 residues. Germline values: CDR1 SGHTA, CDR2 FQGTGA. The DNA for the CDR3 is TGTGCCAGCAGCTTAATAGGGCGGGGTCAAGAGACCCAGTACTTC. Protein sequence: CASSLIGRGQETQYF.

V is TRBV10-3 and J is TRBJ2-2, with 8 bases aligning to TRBD1. Trimming removed 0 bases from V and 4 bases from J; junction bases left unmatched: 4. The germline V gene encodes CDR1 ENHRY and CDR2 SYGVKD. There are 16 residues in the CDR3. CDR3 nucleotides: TGTGCCATCAGTGAGTCCAGGGGGCGCGGCACCGGGGAGCTGTTTTTT. Amino acids: CAISESRGRGTGELFF.

The chain joins TRBV30 to TRBJ2-1; 7 bases are shared with TRBD1. The CDR3 is 13 amino acids. The germline gives CDR1 GTSNPN, CDR2 SVGIG (reference sequence). With V trimmed by 2 bases and J by 9 bases, 7 bases remained unmatched. CDR3 coding DNA: TGTGCCTGGAGTCAGGGGGAGAAGGTTGAGCAGTTCTTC. Translating it yields CAWSQGEKVEQFF.

The rearrangement uses TRBV25-1 and TRBJ2-3; 14 bases map to TRBD2. After removal of 4 bases from V and 6 bases from J, the junction contained 6 bases not matched to a gene. This CDR3 region has 16 residues. From germline, CDR1 is MGHDK and CDR2 SYGVNS. The CDR3 DNA follows: TGTGCCAGCAGTGGAGGGACTAGCGGGAGAAGGGATACGCAGTATTTT. As protein: CASSGGTSGRRDTQYF.

This clone was picked up one time. This rearrangement joins TRBV28 to TRBJ1-2; no reliable D call. The CDR3 length is 13 residues. CDR1 MDHEN and CDR2 SYDVKM come from the germline V gene. Trimming pared 7 bases from V and 1 base from J, leaving 10 bases between. In DNA, the CDR3 is TGTGCCAGCACAAAGGGCCGTAACTATGGCTACACCTTC. Translated, it gives CASTKGRNYGYTF.

The chain carries TRBV6-1 and TRBJ2-7; TRBD1 might be the D (5 bases). This CDR3 contains 15 residues. V lost 1 base to trimming and J lost 1 base, with 11 bases between them. Germline-derived CDR1 and CDR2 are MNHNS and SASEGT. Written as DNA, the CDR3 is TGTGCCAGCAGTGAAGGGGGCTCACTTTCCTACGAGCAGTACTTC. It encodes CASSEGGSLSYEQYF.

This clone was observed a single time. This chain uses TRBV28 with TRBJ2-1, with a possible D match to TRBD1 (6 bases). V shed 1 base and J shed 7 bases, with 11 bases lying between them. This CDR3 region has 14 residues. CDR1 MDHEN and CDR2 SYDVKM come from the germline V gene. In DNA form, the CDR3 reads TGTGCCAGCAGTTTATCCCGGACAGCGAATGAGCAGTTCTTC. This encodes CASSLSRTANEQFF.

Regarding this clone: A read error may produce the germline difference seen at one junction end. The genes are TRBV27 and TRBJ2-7; 8 bases align to TRBD2. The length of the CDR3 is 16 residues. The germline CDR1 and CDR2 sequences are MNHEY and SMNVEV (reference sequence). CDR3 protein: CASILREGQYTYEQYF. The CDR3 coding sequence is TGTGCCAGCATTTTACGGGAGGGCCAGTATACCTACGAGCAGTACTTC.

The chain couples TRBV19 to TRBJ1-2, with D possibly being TRBD1 (6 bases). The CDR3 has 15 amino acids. Germline V lookup: CDR1 LNHDA, CDR2 SQIVND (reference sequence). The ends were cut back, 2 bases at V and 1 base at J, with 11 bases in the middle. The CDR3 spells CASSIQGRNNYGYTF. As DNA, the CDR3 is TGTGCCAGTAGTATACAGGGGAGAAATAACTATGGCTACACCTTC.

The chain is built from TRBV4-2 and TRBJ1-2, with a tentative D call TRBD1 (6 bases). The germline CDR1 and CDR2 sequences are LGHNA and YNFKEQ. Trimming removed 3 bases at V and 6 bases at J, with 20 bases between. The CDR3 has 16 residues. The CDR3 coding sequence is TGTGCCAGCAGCCAGATCCTCAGGGGAAAAATCGATGGCTACACCTTC. Translation gives CASSQILRGKIDGYTF.

This chain links TRBV5-1 with TRBJ2-1; 9 bases are a match to TRBD2. Trimming at V came to 0 bases and at J to 8 bases, leaving 6 bases not matched to a gene. This CDR3 is built from 15 residues. Germline V gene sequence: CDR1 SGHRS, CDR2 YFSETQ. The DNA for the CDR3 is TGCGCCAGCAGCTTGGAATTAGCGGGAGCAGATGAGCAGTTCTTC. Protein: CASSLELAGADEQFF.

This chain uses TRBV7-9 with TRBJ2-1, with 10 bases matching TRBD2. This CDR3 spans 15 amino acids. The germline V gene has CDR1 SEHNR and CDR2 FQNEAQ (reference sequence). V was clipped by 4 bases and J by 10 bases; unmatched bases: 10. This CDR3 reads CASSSTPLAGVEQFF. Here the CDR3 DNA reads TGTGCCAGCAGCTCCACGCCTCTAGCGGGAGTAGAGCAGTTCTTC.

The rearrangement joins TRBV19 to TRBJ1-3; 9 bases map to TRBD1. The CDR3 consists of 16 residues. The trim removed 9 bases at V and 0 bases at J, leaving 9 bases unmatched. Germline lookup yields CDR1 LNHDA and CDR2 SQIVND (reference sequence). The CDR3 coding sequence is TGTGCCAGCATTGGACAGGGGCCGTACTCTGGAAACACCATATATTTT. Its translation: CASIGQGPYSGNTIYF.